A selection of T cell receptor beta chains follows, all from one sample in a study of blood T cells in healthy people across ages. Each CDR3 protein is one row after TCRdb ran MiXCR on the 5' RACE reads. Counted here are about a million distinct CDR3 sequences, roughly half occurring once; the ten biggest clones make up about a fifth. Material for sequencing was blood. The receptors shown here come from a woman aged 55-70 years in good health. Each CDR3 is given with its conserved first and last residue. Each record gives: D gene, clone size, CDR3 length, J gene, V gene, CDR3 protein, CDR3 DNA. The D gene is left open where the match is weak. Size is stated for part of the rows, as once, few or many counts, or as a class when the clone is expanded.

.	.	17	TRBJ2-1	TRBV7-3	CASSHRGGGGIDNEQFF	TGTGCCAGCAGCCACCGGGGAGGCGGTGGTATAGACAATGAGCAGTTCTTC
.	.	15	TRBJ2-3	TRBV10-1	CASSEDKEGTSTQYF	TGCGCCAGCAGTGAGGATAAGGAGGGTACGAGTACGCAGTATTTT
.	.	12	TRBJ1-4	TRBV29-1	CSVSTTTEKLFF	TGCAGCGTTTCTACCACGACCGAAAAACTGTTTTTT
TRBD1	.	14	TRBJ2-3	TRBV12-3/TRBV12-4	CASSLAGGLPTQYF	TGTGCCAGCAGTTTAGCAGGGGGCCTCCCCACGCAGTATTTT
.	.	13	TRBJ1-1	TRBV14	CASSRYPQTEAFF	TGTGCCAGCAGCCGCTACCCCCAAACTGAAGCTTTCTTT
.	.	15	TRBJ2-7	TRBV5-5	CASSLRLQAIYEQYF	TGTGCCAGCAGCTTGAGACTCCAAGCCATCTACGAGCAGTACTTC
TRBD2	.	16	TRBJ2-5	TRBV5-1	CASSFEGPSGRETQYF	TGCGCCAGCAGCTTTGAGGGTCCTAGCGGGAGAGAGACCCAGTACTTC
.	.	13	TRBJ2-1	TRBV29-1	CSVEGRGHTEQFF	TGCAGCGTTGAAGGGCGGGGACACACTGAGCAGTTCTTC
.	many	14	TRBJ2-5	TRBV29-1	CSVGGGETGETQYF	TGCAGCGTTGGCGGCGGGGAGACAGGAGAGACCCAGTACTTC
.	.	13	TRBJ2-7	TRBV3-1	CASSQMGSYEQYF	TGTGCCAGCAGCCAAATGGGATCCTACGAGCAGTACTTC
.	.	14	TRBJ2-7	TRBV23-1	CASTRLATACEQYF	TGCGCCAGCACCAGGCTGGCCACTGCCTGCGAGCAGTACTTC